The 14 T cell receptor beta chains in this list originate from one sample, sequenced in a study of CD8+ T cells in alopecia areata. cDNA serving as the sequencing template came from extracted, reverse transcribed RNA. Repertoires were generated with immunoSEQ multiplex PCR, while TCRdb's copy carries only in-frame clones and drops some. Here the sample spans 150,000 or so clones, roughly 44% being singletons. Sequenced: CD4+ T cells sorted from blood. These TCRs come from a human donor with alopecia areata.

The chain uses TRBV6-5 and TRBJ2-7; D gene uncertain. Germline CDR1 reads MNHEY; CDR2 reads SVGAGI. Trimming took off 5 bases at V and 6 bases at J, with 8 bases between the two ends. This CDR3 is built from 11 residues. This CDR3 reads CASSTPLEQYF. The CDR3 DNA sequence: TGTGCCAGCAGTACCCCTCTCGAGCAGTACTTC.

The chain recombines TRBV5-1 with TRBJ2-2; 13 bases are shared with TRBD2. Germline assignment: CDR1 SGHRS and CDR2 YFSETQ. The CDR3 sequence is 17 residues long. Trimming took 3 bases from V and 8 from J; bases not matched to a gene: 10. CDR3 nucleotides: TGCGCCAGCAGCTCAGGACTAGCGGGAGTAATTGCTGGGGAGCTGTTTTTT. This translates into CASSSGLAGVIAGELFF.

In its sample, this clone was seen a few times. V is TRBV28 and J is TRBJ2-7, with 7 nucleotides matching TRBD2. The V gene end was trimmed by 5 bases and the J gene end by 1 base; junction bases not matched to a gene: 5. There are 14 residues in the CDR3. Per the germline V gene, CDR1 is MDHEN and CDR2 is SYDVKM. The DNA of the CDR3 is TGTGCCAGCAGTGTGATTAGCGGGTCCTACGAGCAGTACTTC. Its protein product is CASSVISGSYEQYF.

This clone came up many times. This chain connects TRBV7-2 to TRBJ2-5; weak D call: TRBD1 (5 bases). CDR1 and CDR2 from the germline V gene are SGHTA and FQGNSA. Trimming took off 0 bases at V and 1 base at J, with 12 bases between the two ends. The CDR3 has 16 residues. The CDR3 bases are TGTGCCAGCAGCTTAGCGACAGCCCTGGGCCAAGAGACCCAGTACTTC. Translation: CASSLATALGQETQYF.

In this sample, this clone turned up a few times. This sequence joins TRBV27 and TRBJ2-5; D ambiguous. The germline V and J ends were trimmed by 3 bases and 5 bases, with 10 bases remaining between them. Germline V lookup: CDR1 MNHEY, CDR2 SMNVEV (reference sequence). The CDR3 runs to 13 residues. CDR3 loop: CASSFGRRETQYF. CDR3 nucleotides: TGTGCCAGCAGTTTTGGTCGCCGGGAGACCCAGTACTTC.

The chain employs TRBV29-1 and TRBJ1-1; D unresolved. The CDR3 loop spans 12 amino acids. Trimming pared 4 bases from V and 4 bases from J, leaving 10 bases between. Germline V gene data show CDR1 as SQVTM and CDR2 as ANQGSEA. The CDR3 sequence is CSVAPSATEAFF. CDR3 bases: TGCAGCGTTGCCCCGTCGGCCACTGAAGCTTTCTTT. The full variable domain, in which reference TRBV29-1 and TRBJ1-1 provide the parts outside the CDR3, is SAVISQKPSRDICQRGTSLTIQCQVDSQVTMMFWYRQQPGQSLTLIATANQGSEATYESGFVIDKFPISRPNLTFSTLTVSNMSPEDSSIYLCSVAPSATEAFFGQGTRLTVV.

This clone has more than one count but fewer than ten. The CDR3 sequence: CASSPTIPLNNEQFF. The CDR3, as DNA: TGTGCCAGCTCACCAACGATTCCCCTCAACAATGAGCAGTTCTTC. The genes are TRBV18 and TRBJ2-1; D not certain. Germline values: CDR1 KGHSH, CDR2 LQKENI. The V end lost 2 bases, the J end lost 5 bases, and 13 bases lay between the germline ends. The CDR3 consists of 15 residues.

The table lists this clone with a few counts. The chain combines TRBV29-1 with TRBJ2-7; no reliable D call. This CDR3 is 12 amino acids long. Trimming stripped 4 bases from V and 2 bases from J, with 9 bases between. The germline gives CDR1 SQVTM, CDR2 ANQGSEA. The CDR3 is CSVVEAAYEQYF. CDR3 nucleotide sequence: TGCAGCGTTGTAGAGGCCGCCTACGAGCAGTACTTC.

The rearrangement uses TRBV28 and TRBJ1-1; no firm D call. Germline V gene sequence: CDR1 MDHEN, CDR2 SYDVKM. V was shortened by 2 bases and J by 10 bases, with 11 bases between the two germline ends. CDR3 length: 12 amino acids. This CDR3 reads CASSLGAVGAFF. DNA of the CDR3: TGTGCCAGCAGTTTAGGAGCTGTGGGAGCTTTCTTT.

The chain uses TRBV28 and TRBJ1-5, with D unclear. CDR1 is MDHEN, CDR2 SYDVKM, per germline. Between the trimmed V and J ends, which lost 4 bases and 5 bases, there was a span of 3 bases. The CDR3 has 11 residues. The CDR3 nucleotides are TGTGCCAGCAGTTCGGATCAGCCCCAGCATTTT. Amino acid sequence: CASSSDQPQHF.

The table lists this clone with many counts. V is TRBV27 and J is TRBJ1-2, with 11 bases matching TRBD1. V was clipped by 0 bases and J by 4 bases; unmatched bases: 10. Germline V gene data show CDR1 as MNHEY and CDR2 as SMNVEV (reference sequence). The CDR3 has 18 amino acids. This CDR3 reads CASSLSPADRGRSYGYTF. The CDR3 bases are TGTGCCAGCAGTTTATCGCCAGCGGACAGGGGGCGTAGCTATGGCTACACCTTC.

This clone was detected only once. The CDR3 loop is CASSREAGNSYEQYF. The CDR3 DNA sequence: TGCGCCAGCAGCCGAGAAGCGGGTAATTCCTACGAGCAGTACTTC. This sequence joins TRBV4-1 and TRBJ2-7; D is possibly TRBD2 (6 bases). Germline CDR1 MGHRA, CDR2 YSYEKL. The V end lost 4 bases, the J end lost 1 base, and 14 bases lay between the germline ends. This CDR3 spans 15 amino acids.

This chain links TRBV29-1 with TRBJ2-7; D is uncertain. This CDR3 spans 12 amino acids. V was pared by 5 bases and J by 8 bases, with 16 bases between. From germline, CDR1 is SQVTM and CDR2 ANQGSEA. In nucleotides, the CDR3 is TGCAGCGTTATTGGCAGGTTAAATAAGCAGTACTTC. This translates into CSVIGRLNKQYF.

This clone was seen a handful of times. V usage is TRBV5-1 and J usage is TRBJ1-1; the match to TRBD1 covers 7 bases. CDR3 length equals 15 residues. V was pared by 4 bases and J by 3 bases, with 9 bases of the junction left unmatched. Looked up from germline, CDR1 is SGHRS and CDR2 is YFSETQ. Here the CDR3 reads CASSREQGIDTEAFF. The CDR3 nucleotides are TGCGCCAGCAGCCGAGAACAGGGGATTGACACTGAAGCTTTCTTT.